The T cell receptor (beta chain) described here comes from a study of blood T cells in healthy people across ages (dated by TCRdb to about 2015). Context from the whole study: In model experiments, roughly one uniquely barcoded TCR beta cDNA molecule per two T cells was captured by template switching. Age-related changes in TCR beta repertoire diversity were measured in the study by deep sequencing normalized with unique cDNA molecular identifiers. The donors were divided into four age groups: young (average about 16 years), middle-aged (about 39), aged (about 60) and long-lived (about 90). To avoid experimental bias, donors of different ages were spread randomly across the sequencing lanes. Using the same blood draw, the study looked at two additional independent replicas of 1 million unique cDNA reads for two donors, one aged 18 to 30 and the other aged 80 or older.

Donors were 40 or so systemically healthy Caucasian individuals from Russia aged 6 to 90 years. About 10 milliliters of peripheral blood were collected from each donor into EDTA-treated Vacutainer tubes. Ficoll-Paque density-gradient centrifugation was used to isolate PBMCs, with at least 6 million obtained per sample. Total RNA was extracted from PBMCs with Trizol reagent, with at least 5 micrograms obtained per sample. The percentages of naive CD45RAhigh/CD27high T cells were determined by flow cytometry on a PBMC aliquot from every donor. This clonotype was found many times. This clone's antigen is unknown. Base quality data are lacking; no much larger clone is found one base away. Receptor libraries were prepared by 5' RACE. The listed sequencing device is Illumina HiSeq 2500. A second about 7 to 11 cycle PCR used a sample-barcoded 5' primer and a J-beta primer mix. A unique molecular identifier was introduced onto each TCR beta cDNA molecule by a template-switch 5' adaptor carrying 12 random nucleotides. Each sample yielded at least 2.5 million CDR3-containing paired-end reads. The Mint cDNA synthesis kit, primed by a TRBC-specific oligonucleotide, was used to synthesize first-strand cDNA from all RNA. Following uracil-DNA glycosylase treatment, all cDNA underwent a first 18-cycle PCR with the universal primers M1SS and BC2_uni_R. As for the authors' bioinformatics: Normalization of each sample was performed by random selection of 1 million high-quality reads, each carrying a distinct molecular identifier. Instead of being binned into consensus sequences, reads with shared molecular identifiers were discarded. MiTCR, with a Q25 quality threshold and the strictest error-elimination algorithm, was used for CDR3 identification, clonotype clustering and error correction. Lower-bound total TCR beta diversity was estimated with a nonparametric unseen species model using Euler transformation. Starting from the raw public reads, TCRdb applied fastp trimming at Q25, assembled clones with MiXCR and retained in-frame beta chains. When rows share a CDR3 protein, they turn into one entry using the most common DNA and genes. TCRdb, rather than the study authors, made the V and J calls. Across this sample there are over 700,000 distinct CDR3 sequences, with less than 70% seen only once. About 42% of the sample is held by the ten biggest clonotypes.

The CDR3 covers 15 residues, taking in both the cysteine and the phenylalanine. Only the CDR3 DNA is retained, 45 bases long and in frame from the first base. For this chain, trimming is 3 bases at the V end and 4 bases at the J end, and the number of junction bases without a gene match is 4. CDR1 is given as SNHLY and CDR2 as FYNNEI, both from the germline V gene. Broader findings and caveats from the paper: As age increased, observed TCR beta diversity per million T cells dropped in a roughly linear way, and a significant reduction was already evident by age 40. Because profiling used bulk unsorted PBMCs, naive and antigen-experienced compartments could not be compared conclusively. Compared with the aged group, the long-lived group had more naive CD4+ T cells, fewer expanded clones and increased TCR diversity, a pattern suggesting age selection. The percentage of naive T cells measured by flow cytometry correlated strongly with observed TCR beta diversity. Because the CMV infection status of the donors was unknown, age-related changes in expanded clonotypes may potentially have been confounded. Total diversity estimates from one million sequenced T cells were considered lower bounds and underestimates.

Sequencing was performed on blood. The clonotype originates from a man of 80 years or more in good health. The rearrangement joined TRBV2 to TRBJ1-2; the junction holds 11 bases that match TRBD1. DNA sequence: TGTGCCAGCAGTGAGAGCGGGACAGGGGGCTATGGCTACACCTTC. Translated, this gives CASSESGTGGYGYTF.